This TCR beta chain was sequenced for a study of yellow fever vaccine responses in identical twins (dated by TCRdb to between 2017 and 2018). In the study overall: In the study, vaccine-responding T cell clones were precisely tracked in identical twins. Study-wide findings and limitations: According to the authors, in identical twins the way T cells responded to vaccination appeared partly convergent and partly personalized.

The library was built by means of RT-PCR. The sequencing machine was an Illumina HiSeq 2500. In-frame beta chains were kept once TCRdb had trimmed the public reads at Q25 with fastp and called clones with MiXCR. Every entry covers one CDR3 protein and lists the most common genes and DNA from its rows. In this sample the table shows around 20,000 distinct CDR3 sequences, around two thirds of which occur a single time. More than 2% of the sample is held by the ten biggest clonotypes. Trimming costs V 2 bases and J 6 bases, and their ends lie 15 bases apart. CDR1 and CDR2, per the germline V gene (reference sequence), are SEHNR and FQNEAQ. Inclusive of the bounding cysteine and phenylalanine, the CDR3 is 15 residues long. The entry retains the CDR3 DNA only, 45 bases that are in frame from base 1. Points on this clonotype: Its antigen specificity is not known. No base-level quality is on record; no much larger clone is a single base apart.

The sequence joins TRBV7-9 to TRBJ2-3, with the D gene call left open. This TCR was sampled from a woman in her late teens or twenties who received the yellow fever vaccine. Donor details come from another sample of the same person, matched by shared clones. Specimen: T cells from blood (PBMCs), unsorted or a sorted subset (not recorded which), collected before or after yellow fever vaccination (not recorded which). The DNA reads TGTGCCAGCAGCTTACACAGTATACCCCAGGATACGCAGTATTTT. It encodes CASSLHSIPQDTQYF.